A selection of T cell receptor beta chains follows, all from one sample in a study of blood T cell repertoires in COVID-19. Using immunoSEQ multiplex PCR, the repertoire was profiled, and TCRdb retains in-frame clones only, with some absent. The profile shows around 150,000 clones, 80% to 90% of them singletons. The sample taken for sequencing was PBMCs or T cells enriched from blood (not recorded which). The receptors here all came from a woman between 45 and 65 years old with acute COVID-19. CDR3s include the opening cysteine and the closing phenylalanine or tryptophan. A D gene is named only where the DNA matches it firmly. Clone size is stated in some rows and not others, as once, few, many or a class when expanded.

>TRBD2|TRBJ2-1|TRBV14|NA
TGTGCCAGCAGCCAAGACGGGGGCCTAGCGGGAGTTCTCAATGAGCAGTTCTTC
CASSQDGGLAGVLNEQFF
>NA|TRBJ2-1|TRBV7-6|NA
TGTGCCAGCAGCTTAGGCGGTAGTGGGCAGTTCTTC
CASSLGGSGQFF
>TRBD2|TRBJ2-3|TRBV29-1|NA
TGCAGCGTTGGATTATCGGGAGGGTTCGATACGCAGTATTTT
CSVGLSGGFDTQYF
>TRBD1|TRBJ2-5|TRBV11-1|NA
TGTGCCAGCAGCTTAACAGGGGTTCGCGGCGAGACCCAGTACTTC
CASSLTGVRGETQYF
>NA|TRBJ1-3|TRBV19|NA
TGTGCCAGTTTAACGGTGCCTGGAAACACCATATATTTT
CASLTVPGNTIYF
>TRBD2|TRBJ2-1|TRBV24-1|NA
TGTGCCACCAGTGAACAGCGGGAGGTGAGTGAGCAGTTCTTC
CATSEQREVSEQFF
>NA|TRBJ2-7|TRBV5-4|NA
TGTGCCAGCAGTTACGGACAAACACACACCTACGAGCAGTACTTC
CASSYGQTHTYEQYF
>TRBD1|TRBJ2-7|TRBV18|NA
TGTGCCAGCTCTCCGGACAGGAGAGCCTACGAGCAGTACTTC
CASSPDRRAYEQYF
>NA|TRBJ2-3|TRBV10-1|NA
TGCGCCAGCAGTGAGACGGCGGATAGCACAGATACGCAGTATTTT
CASSETADSTDTQYF
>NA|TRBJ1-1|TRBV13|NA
TGTGCCAGCAGCTCTCAGGGGAACACTGAAGCTTTCTTT
CASSSQGNTEAFF
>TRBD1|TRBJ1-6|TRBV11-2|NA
TGTGCCAGCAGCCCCGATGGCAGGGGGAATTCACCCCTCCACTTT
CASSPDGRGNSPLHF
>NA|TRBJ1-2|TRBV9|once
TGTGCCAGCAGCGCAACGGGAGGGAGCTACTATGGCTACACCTTC
CASSATGGSYYGYTF
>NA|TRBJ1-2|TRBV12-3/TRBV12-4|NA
TGTGCCAGCAGTTTAGAACAGGTCGGTGGCTACACCTTC
CASSLEQVGGYTF
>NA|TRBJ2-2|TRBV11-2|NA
TGTGCCAGCAGTTATCTGGAGGGAAGGGCCACCGGGGAGCTGTTTTTT
CASSYLEGRATGELFF
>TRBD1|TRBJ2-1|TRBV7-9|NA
TGTGCCAGCAGCTCCGGGACAGGGGGCCTGGGAAATGAGCAGTTCTTC
CASSSGTGGLGNEQFF